A selection of T cell receptor beta chains follows, all from one sample in a study of blood T cell repertoires in COVID-19. TCRdb's table, derived via immunoSEQ multiplex PCR, lists solely in-frame clones and lacks some. The data contain around 270,000 clones, 80% to 95% of them singletons. The sequenced sample was peripheral blood. The receptors shown here come from a person aged 18-30 years with COVID-19, enrolled during active disease. Each CDR3 is given with its conserved first and last residue.

j_call,v_call,cdr3_aa
TRBJ1-1,TRBV9,CATPGGDTEAFF
TRBJ2-3,TRBV6-4,CASSEGSGGSQYF
TRBJ1-2,TRBV19,CASSLSGDSGYYGYTF
TRBJ2-3,TRBV7-9,CASSFGGIPGDTQYF
TRBJ2-2,TRBV7-9,CASSAGTSGAYTGELFF
TRBJ2-1,TRBV7-2,CASSSIAGGYNEQFF
TRBJ2-5,TRBV9,CASSVSGSSETQYF
TRBJ2-5,TRBV27,CASSSRAGLAYF
TRBJ2-7,TRBV7-8,CASSSHLDRYEQYF
TRBJ1-5,TRBV6-5,CASWNIQINQPQHF
TRBJ2-7,TRBV10-2,CASQGSVPYEQYF
TRBJ2-1,TRBV6-5,CASSYSAYNEQFF
TRBJ2-1,TRBV24-1,CATQGINEQFF
TRBJ1-1,TRBV19,CASSPYMNTEAFF
TRBJ2-7,TRBV2,CASSAGGPYEQYF
TRBJ2-1,TRBV3-1/TRBV3-2,CASSPGGEQFF
TRBJ2-5,TRBV6-5,CASSFAGTGGEETQYF
TRBJ2-1,TRBV9,CASSVGDRGYYNEQFF
TRBJ1-2,TRBV6-1,CASSEETTLYGYTF
TRBJ1-5,TRBV6-2/TRBV6-3,CASSRDTSQPQHF
TRBJ2-3,TRBV7-9,CASSPTERWDTQYF
TRBJ2-7,TRBV10-2,CATWAGTGLYEQYF
TRBJ2-5,TRBV2,CATGYDRAETQYF
TRBJ2-1,TRBV6-4,CASSEGTSDEQFF
TRBJ2-7,TRBV5-6,CASRGQGRGSYEQYF
TRBJ1-2,TRBV2,CASSVLYGYTF
TRBJ1-2,TRBV19,CASSIAYQGVGYTF
TRBJ2-4,TRBV6-6,CASSYPTGVGNIQYF
TRBJ2-7,TRBV3-1/TRBV3-2,CASSQDPGFSEQYF
TRBJ2-1,TRBV10-3,CAISENPAGVKNEQFF
TRBJ2-7,TRBV27,CASSLFGGAYYEQYF
TRBJ1-3,TRBV28,CASSPRASGNTIYF
TRBJ1-1,TRBV10-3,CAISELEGWTEAFF
TRBJ1-2,TRBV7-9,CASSLGEYGYTF
TRBJ2-1,TRBV7-6,CASSSYSGGFNEQFF
TRBJ2-1,TRBV27,CASSPMGAGAPNEQFF
TRBJ2-7,TRBV19,CASRGGDGNSYEQYF
TRBJ1-5,TRBV27,CASSPGGGGQPQHF
TRBJ1-4,TRBV28,CASSGQSNEKLFF
TRBJ2-7,TRBV7-9,CASSDGLAGQEQYF
TRBJ2-2,TRBV30,CAWSGPGGIGGELFF
TRBJ2-2,TRBV5-1,CASSPYFSGQGAYTGELFF
TRBJ2-5,TRBV5-1,CASRRWEEKETQYF
TRBJ2-1,TRBV4-1,CASSQDGDITGTSSFF